Detailed here is one TCR beta chain. The antigen is not known. 5'RACE primed at constant segments yielded TCR alpha and TCR beta cDNA libraries bearing sample barcodes and UMIs. Each CDR3 protein is one row after TCRdb ran MiXCR on the 5' RACE reads. The sample holds hundreds of thousands of distinct CDR3 sequences; roughly 22% are singletons and the top ten take around 8.4%. These data are taken from a study of T-cell memory formation after mild COVID-19. Study in general: Across donors, TCR clusters were largely donor specific. Regarding the study as a whole: A subset of responding clones appeared in pre-infection memory, suggesting cross-reactive memory joined. Of the contracting clones, CD4+ ones lay mainly in CM and EM, and CD8+ ones in EMRA.

The V gene's germline CDR1 is MGHDK and CDR2 SYGVNS. The V gene lost 6 bases and the J gene lost 4 bases, with 19 bases spanning the gap. This CDR3 is 15 amino acids long. Sequencing was carried out using PBMCs or a T cell subset sorted from them (not recorded which). The chain recombines TRBV25-1 with TRBJ2-7, with TRBD1 as a possible D gene (6 bases). The clonotype comes from an adult woman who had mild COVID-19 (a few samples of this study predate the infection). Cell type and time point are not known. The CDR3 DNA reads as TGTGCCAGCAGAACAGGGCCTCCTCACTCTTACGAGCAGTACTTC. This gives the protein CASRTGPPHSYEQYF.